This T cell receptor (beta chain) was recovered during a study of cytomegalovirus exposure and HLA in healthy donors. Study observations and caveats: The investigators catalogued 160 or so TCR beta chains as cytomegalovirus-associated.

A remark on this clone: The antigen is not known.

Using immunoSEQ multiplex PCR, the repertoire was profiled, and TCRdb retains in-frame clones only, with some absent. This table holds some 240,000 clones, roughly 85% found once. The germline V gene encodes CDR1 LNHDA and CDR2 SQIVND (reference sequence). The CDR3 runs to 14 residues. Trimming at V came to 3 bases and at J to 7 bases, leaving 4 bases not matched to a gene. The sequenced sample consisted of PBMCs. The receptor was derived from a woman under 30 in good health and CMV-seronegative. The chain employs TRBV19 and TRBJ2-1; 9 bases are a match to TRBD1. CDR3 in DNA: TGTGCCAGTAGTATCGGGGACAGGGAGAATGAGCAGTTCTTC. Protein: CASSIGDRENEQFF. Drawing the rest from reference TRBV19 and TRBJ2-1, the complete variable domain is DGGITQSPKYLFRKEGQNVTLSCEQNLNHDAMYWYRQDPGQGLRLIYYSQIVNDFQKGDIAEGYSVSREKKESFPLTVTSAQKNPTAFYLCASSIGDRENEQFFGPGTRLTVL.